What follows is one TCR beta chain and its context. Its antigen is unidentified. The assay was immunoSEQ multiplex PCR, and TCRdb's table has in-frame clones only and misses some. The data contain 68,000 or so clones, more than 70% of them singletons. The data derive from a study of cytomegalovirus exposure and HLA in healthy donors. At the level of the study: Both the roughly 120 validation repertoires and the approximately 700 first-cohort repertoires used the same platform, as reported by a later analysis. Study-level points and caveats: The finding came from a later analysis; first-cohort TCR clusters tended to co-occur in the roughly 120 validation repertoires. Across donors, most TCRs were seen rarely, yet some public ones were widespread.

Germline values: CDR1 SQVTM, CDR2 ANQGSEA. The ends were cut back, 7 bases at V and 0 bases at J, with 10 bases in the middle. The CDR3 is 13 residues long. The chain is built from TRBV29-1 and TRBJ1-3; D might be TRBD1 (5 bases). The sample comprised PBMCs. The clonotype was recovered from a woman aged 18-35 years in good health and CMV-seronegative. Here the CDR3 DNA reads TGCAGCGCGCTGGACAACTCTGGAAACACCATATATTTT. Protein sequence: CSALDNSGNTIYF.